The entry that follows covers one T cell receptor (beta chain) sequence. Its antigen is undetermined. This sample is drawn from a study of cytomegalovirus exposure and HLA in healthy donors. General study points: It is likely that the observed cluster of highly shared sequence variants was a sequencing artifact. In an earlier analysis, in approximately 570 donors, most V segments appeared productive either ~90% or ~30% of the time. Many donors carried some public TCRs, although rarity characterized most TCR sequences.

This PCR relied on a set of 60 Vbeta primers and 13 Jbeta primers. Profiled with immunoSEQ multiplex PCR; TCRdb holds only in-frame clones, not every one. The table lists 90,000 to 130,000 clones, about 76% of them singletons. Germline V lookup: CDR1 MDHEN, CDR2 SYDVKM. The V gene end was trimmed by 5 bases and the J gene end by 5 bases; junction bases not matched to a gene: 13. The CDR3 has 16 residues. V usage is TRBV28 and J usage is TRBJ2-7; 9 nucleotides line up with TRBD2. The sequencing sample was made of PBMCs. This clonotype was obtained from a man aged 30-40 years in good health and CMV-seropositive. CDR3 in amino acids: CASSPPTGGGGDEQYF. The CDR3 nucleotides read TGTGCCAGCAGTCCCCCAACTGGGGGCGGGGGGGACGAGCAGTACTTC.